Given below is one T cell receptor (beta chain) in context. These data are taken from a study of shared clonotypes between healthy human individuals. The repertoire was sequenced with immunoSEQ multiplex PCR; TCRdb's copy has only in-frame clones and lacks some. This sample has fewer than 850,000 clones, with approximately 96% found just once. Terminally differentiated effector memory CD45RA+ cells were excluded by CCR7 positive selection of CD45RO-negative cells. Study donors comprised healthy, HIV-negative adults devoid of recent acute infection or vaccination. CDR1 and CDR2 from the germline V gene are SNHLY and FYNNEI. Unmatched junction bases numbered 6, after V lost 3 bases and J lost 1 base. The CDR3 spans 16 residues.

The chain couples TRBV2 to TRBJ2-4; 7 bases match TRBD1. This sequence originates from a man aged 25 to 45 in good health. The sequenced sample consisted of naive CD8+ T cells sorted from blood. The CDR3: CASSETPTGAKNIQYF. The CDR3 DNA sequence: TGTGCCAGCAGTGAGACCCCGACAGGGGCCAAAAACATTCAGTACTTC.